Given below is one T cell receptor beta chain in context. Using immunoSEQ multiplex PCR, the repertoire was profiled, and TCRdb retains in-frame clones only, with some absent. This sample has 40,000 to 50,000 clones, with 80% found just once. Germline CDR1 and CDR2: SGHNT and YYREEE (reference sequence). The CDR3 is made up of 12 amino acids. With 0 bases removed from V and 7 bases from J, the gap between germline ends came to 6 bases. The data are from a study of OX40 agonist ivuxolimab in advanced cancers. This sample comprised CD4+ or CD8+ T cells sorted from blood, obtained in a trial of the OX40 agonist ivuxolimab. The chain carries TRBV5-4 and TRBJ2-3; no reliable D call. This TCR was sampled from an adult with an advanced solid tumor such as melanoma, head and neck, liver or kidney cancer. The CDR3 sequence: CASSLGSNTQYF. CDR3 nucleotides: TGTGCCAGCAGCTTGGGGTCGAATACGCAGTATTTT. Looking up the rest from reference TRBV5-4 and TRBJ2-3 gives the full variable domain: ETGVTQSPTHLIKTRGQQVTLRCSSQSGHNTVSWYQQALGQGPQFIFQYYREEENGRGNFPPRFSGLQFPNYSSELNVNALELDDSALYLCASSLGSNTQYFGPGTRLTVL.